The rows below give T cell receptor beta chains drawn from one sample of a study of regulatory T cells. Clones were sequenced by immunoSEQ multiplex PCR, and TCRdb holds only the in-frame ones, with some missing. The top ten hold approximately 2.3% of the sample, which has roughly 32,000 clones, about nine tenths seen once. Sequenced material: conventional CD4+ T cells sorted from blood. The receptors derive from a person under 35 with CD3G deficiency. CDR3s include the opening cysteine and the closing phenylalanine or tryptophan. The D gene is left open where the match is weak. A clone size is listed for some rows: how often the clone was seen (once, few, many), or a class if it is expanded.

d_gene	v_gene	j_gene	abundance	CDR3aa	CDR3nt
.	TRBV6-1	TRBJ2-7	.	CASSALGGYEQYF	TGTGCCAGCAGTGCCTTAGGGGGCTACGAGCAGTACTTC
.	TRBV11-2	TRBJ2-1	.	CASSLGLEMEQFF	TGTGCCAGCAGCTTAGGACTGGAAATGGAGCAGTTCTTC
.	TRBV6-1	TRBJ2-7	.	CASRTGTHLYEQYF	TGTGCCAGCAGAACAGGGACCCACCTCTACGAGCAGTACTTC
.	TRBV7-9	TRBJ2-6	.	CASSLADPPSGANVLTF	TGTGCCAGCAGCCTGGCTGATCCTCCCTCTGGGGCCAACGTCCTGACTTTC
.	TRBV29-1	TRBJ2-7	.	CSVVPGFSYEQYF	TGCAGCGTTGTCCCCGGTTTCTCCTACGAGCAGTACTTC
.	TRBV28	TRBJ2-4	once	CASSTGDLGRGNIQYF	TGTGCCAGCAGTACTGGGGATTTGGGCAGGGGTAACATTCAGTACTTC
.	TRBV9	TRBJ2-3	.	CASSVSLGDTDTQYF	TGTGCCAGCAGCGTAAGCCTCGGAGACACAGATACGCAGTATTTT
.	TRBV6-6	TRBJ1-5	few	CASSSPGLTSNQPQHF	TGTGCCAGCAGTTCCCCGGGGCTGACTAGCAATCAGCCCCAGCATTTT
TRBD1	TRBV28	TRBJ2-7	.	CASTDPGQGAYEQYF	TGTGCCAGCACGGATCCGGGACAGGGGGCCTACGAGCAGTACTTC
.	TRBV19	TRBJ2-1	.	CASSAGLRGNEQFF	TGTGCCAGTAGTGCAGGGTTAAGAGGAAATGAGCAGTTCTTC
TRBD1	TRBV18	TRBJ2-6	once	CASSPTRSRGTGANVLTF	TGTGCCAGCTCACCTACGCGGAGCAGGGGGACTGGGGCCAACGTCCTGACTTTC
.	TRBV6-6	TRBJ1-4	.	CASSPGGPANEKLFF	TGTGCCAGCAGTCCCGGGGGGCCGGCTAATGAAAAACTGTTTTTT
.	TRBV19	TRBJ1-1	.	CASSIDRTTEAFF	TGTGCCAGTAGTATAGATCGCACAACTGAAGCTTTCTTT
.	TRBV11-1	TRBJ2-5	.	CASSLQETQYF	TGTGCCAGCAGCTTACAAGAGACCCAGTACTTC
TRBD1	TRBV6-1	TRBJ2-7	.	CASSEGGTGAYEQYF	TGTGCCAGCAGTGAAGGTGGGACAGGGGCCTACGAGCAGTACTTC
TRBD2	TRBV28	TRBJ2-7	.	CASSGRRTSGNGYEQYF	TGTGCCAGCAGCGGTCGCAGGACTAGCGGGAACGGGTACGAGCAGTACTTC
TRBD1	TRBV6-1	TRBJ2-7	once	CASRSTGGYEQYF	TGTGCCAGCAGATCGACAGGGGGCTACGAGCAGTACTTC
.	TRBV28	TRBJ2-7	.	CASTSPGTYEQYF	TGTGCCAGCACCAGCCCCGGTACCTACGAGCAGTACTTC
.	TRBV7-9	TRBJ2-1	.	CASSLYPREREQFF	TGTGCCAGCAGCTTATATCCTAGGGAGCGTGAGCAGTTCTTC
.	TRBV5-1	TRBJ2-3	medium-sized	CASSLWDSTDTQYF	TGCGCCAGCAGTCTATGGGATAGCACAGATACGCAGTATTTT
TRBD1	TRBV18	TRBJ2-5	.	CASSPDREETQYF	TGTGCCAGCTCACCGGACAGGGAGGAGACCCAGTACTTC
TRBD2	TRBV18	TRBJ2-3	few	CASSPEAGEDTQYF	TGTGCCAGCTCACCAGAAGCGGGAGAAGATACGCAGTATTTT
TRBD1	TRBV28	TRBJ1-5	few	CASSSGQVNQPQHF	TGTGCCAGCAGTTCAGGACAGGTCAATCAGCCCCAGCATTTT
TRBD1	TRBV6-6	TRBJ2-7	once	CASSYRTGDYEQYF	TGTGCCAGCAGTTACCGGACAGGGGACTACGAGCAGTACTTC
.	TRBV28	TRBJ2-7	.	CASSKPRGGGYEQYF	TGTGCCAGCAGCAAACCCCGGGGCGGAGGCTACGAGCAGTACTTC